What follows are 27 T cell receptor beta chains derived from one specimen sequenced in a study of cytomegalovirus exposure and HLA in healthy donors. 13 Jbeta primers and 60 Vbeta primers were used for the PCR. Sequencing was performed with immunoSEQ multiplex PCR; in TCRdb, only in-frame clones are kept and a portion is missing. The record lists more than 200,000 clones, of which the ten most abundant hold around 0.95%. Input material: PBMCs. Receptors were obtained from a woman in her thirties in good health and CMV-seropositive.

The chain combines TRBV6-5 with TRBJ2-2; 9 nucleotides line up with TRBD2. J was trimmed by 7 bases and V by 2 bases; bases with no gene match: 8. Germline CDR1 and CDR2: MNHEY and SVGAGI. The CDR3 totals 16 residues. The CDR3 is CASSYRSGSWGGELFF. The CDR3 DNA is TGTGCCAGCAGTTACCGTAGCGGGAGCTGGGGCGGGGAGCTGTTTTTT.

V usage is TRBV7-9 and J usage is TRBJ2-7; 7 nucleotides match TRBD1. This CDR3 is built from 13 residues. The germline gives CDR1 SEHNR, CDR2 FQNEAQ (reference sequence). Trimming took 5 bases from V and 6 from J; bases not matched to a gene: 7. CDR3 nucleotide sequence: TGTGCCAGCAGCACCGGGACAGTTCTCGAGCAGTACTTC. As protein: CASSTGTVLEQYF. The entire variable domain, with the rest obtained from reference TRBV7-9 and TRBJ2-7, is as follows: DTGVSQNPRHKITKRGQNVTFRCDPISEHNRLYWYRQTLGQGPEFLTYFQNEAQLEKSRLLSDRFSAERPKGSFSTLEIQRTEQGDSAMYLCASSTGTVLEQYFGPGTRLTVT.

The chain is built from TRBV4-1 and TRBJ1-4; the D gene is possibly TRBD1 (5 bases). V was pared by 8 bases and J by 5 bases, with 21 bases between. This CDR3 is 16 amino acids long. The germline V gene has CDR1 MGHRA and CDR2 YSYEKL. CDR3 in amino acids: CASADRTTIVNEKLFF. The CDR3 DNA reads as TGCGCCAGCGCCGATCGGACAACAATCGTAAATGAAAAACTGTTTTTT.

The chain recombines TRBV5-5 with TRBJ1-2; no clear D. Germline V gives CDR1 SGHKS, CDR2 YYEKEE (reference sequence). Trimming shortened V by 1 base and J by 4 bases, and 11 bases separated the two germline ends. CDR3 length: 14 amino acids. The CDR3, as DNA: TGTGCCAGCAGCTTGCAGGTTCGATTCTATGGCTACACCTTC. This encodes CASSLQVRFYGYTF.

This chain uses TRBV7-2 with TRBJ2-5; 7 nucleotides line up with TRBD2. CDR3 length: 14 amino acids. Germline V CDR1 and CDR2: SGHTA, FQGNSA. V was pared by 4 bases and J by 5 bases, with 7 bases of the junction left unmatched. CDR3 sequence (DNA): TGTGCCAGCAGCTGGGGGGGTAGCGGCGAGACCCAGTACTTC. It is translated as CASSWGGSGETQYF.

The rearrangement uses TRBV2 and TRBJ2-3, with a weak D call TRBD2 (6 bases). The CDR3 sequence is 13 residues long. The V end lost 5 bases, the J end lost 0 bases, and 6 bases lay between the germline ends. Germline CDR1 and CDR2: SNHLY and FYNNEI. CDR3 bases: TGTGCCAGCAGTCGGGGGAGCACAGATACGCAGTATTTT. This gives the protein CASSRGSTDTQYF.

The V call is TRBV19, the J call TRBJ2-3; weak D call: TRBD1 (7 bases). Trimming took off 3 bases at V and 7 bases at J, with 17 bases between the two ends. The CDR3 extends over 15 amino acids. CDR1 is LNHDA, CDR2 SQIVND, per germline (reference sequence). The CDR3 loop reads CASSIEVQGGNTQYF. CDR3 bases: TGTGCCAGTAGTATCGAGGTCCAGGGGGGAAATACGCAGTATTTT.

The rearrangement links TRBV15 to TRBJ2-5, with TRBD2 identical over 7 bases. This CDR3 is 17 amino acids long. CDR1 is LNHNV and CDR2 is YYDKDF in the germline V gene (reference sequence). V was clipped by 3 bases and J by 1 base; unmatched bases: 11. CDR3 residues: CATSSQGKRESQETQYF. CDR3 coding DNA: TGTGCCACCAGCAGTCAAGGAAAGCGGGAATCCCAAGAGACCCAGTACTTC. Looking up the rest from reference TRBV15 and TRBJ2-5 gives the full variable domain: DAMVIQNPRYQVTQFGKPVTLSCSQTLNHNVMYWYQQKSSQAPKLLFHYYDKDFNNEADTPDNFQSRRPNTSFCFLDIRSPGLGDTAMYLCATSSQGKRESQETQYFGPGTRLLVL.

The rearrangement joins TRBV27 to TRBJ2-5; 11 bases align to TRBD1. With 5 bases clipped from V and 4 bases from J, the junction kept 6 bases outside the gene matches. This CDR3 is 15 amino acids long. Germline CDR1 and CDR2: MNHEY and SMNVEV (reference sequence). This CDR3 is CASSIGTGGIETQYF. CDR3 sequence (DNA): TGTGCCAGCAGTATTGGGACAGGGGGAATAGAGACCCAGTACTTC.

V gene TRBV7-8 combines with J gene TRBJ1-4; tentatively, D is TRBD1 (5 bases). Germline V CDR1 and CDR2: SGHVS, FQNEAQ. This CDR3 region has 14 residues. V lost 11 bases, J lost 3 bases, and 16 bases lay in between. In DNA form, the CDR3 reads TGTGCCTCAGCTACCGGGGGAGCTAATGAAAAACTGTTTTTT. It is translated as CASATGGANEKLFF.

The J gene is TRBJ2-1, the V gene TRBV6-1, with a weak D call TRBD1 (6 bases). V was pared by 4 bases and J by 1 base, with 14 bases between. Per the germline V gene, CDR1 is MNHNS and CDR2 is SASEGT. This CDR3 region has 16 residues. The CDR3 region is CASSAPGTRSYNEQFF. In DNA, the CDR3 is TGTGCCAGCAGTGCCCCCGGGACAAGGTCCTACAATGAGCAGTTCTTC.

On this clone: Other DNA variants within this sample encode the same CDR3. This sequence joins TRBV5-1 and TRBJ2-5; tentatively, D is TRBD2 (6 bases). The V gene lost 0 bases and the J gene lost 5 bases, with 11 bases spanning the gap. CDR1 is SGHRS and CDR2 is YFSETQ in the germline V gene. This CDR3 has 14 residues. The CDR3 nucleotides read TGCGCCAGCAGCTTGGTTGGTGCGGGGGAGACCCAGTACTTC. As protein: CASSLVGAGETQYF. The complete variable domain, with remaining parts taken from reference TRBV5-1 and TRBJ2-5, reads KAGVTQTPRYLIKTRGQQVTLSCSPISGHRSVSWYQQTPGQGLQFLFEYFSETQRNKGNFPGRFSGRQFSNSRSEMNVSTLELGDSALYLCASSLVGAGETQYFGPGTRLLVL.

The CDR3 region is CASSLRPGQGSGANVLTF. CDR3 sequence (DNA): TGTGCCAGCAGCTTGCGACCGGGACAGGGATCTGGGGCCAACGTCCTGACTTTC. The J gene is TRBJ2-6, the V gene TRBV7-2; 9 bases map to TRBD1. V shed 3 bases and J 1 base; nucleotides not matched to a gene: 7. Germline values: CDR1 SGHTA, CDR2 FQGNSA. The CDR3 length is 18 residues.

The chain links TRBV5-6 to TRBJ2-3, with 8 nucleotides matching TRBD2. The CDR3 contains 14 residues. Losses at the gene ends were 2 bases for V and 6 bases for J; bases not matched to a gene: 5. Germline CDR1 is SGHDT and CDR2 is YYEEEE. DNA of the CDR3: TGTGCCAGCAGCTTTTCGAGCGGGAGTGATACGCAGTATTTT. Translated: CASSFSSGSDTQYF.

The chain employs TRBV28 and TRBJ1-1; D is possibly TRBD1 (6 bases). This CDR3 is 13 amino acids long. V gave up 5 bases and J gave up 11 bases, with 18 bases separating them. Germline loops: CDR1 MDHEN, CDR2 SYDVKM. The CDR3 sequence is CASSRTRGVKAFF. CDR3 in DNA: TGTGCCAGCAGTCGCACCAGGGGAGTTAAGGCTTTCTTT.

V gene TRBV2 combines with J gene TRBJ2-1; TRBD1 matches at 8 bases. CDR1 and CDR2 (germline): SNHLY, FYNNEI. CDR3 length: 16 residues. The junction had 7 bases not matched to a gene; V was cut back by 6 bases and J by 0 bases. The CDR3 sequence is CASSGDRRFSYNEQFF. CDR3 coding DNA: TGTGCCAGCAGCGGGGACAGGAGATTCTCCTACAATGAGCAGTTCTTC.

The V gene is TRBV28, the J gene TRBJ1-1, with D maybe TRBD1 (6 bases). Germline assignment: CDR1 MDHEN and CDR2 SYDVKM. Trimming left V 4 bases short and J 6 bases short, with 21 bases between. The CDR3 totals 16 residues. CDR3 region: CASSSVPGHFYAEAFF. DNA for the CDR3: TGTGCCAGCAGTTCAGTCCCGGGACATTTTTACGCTGAAGCTTTCTTT.

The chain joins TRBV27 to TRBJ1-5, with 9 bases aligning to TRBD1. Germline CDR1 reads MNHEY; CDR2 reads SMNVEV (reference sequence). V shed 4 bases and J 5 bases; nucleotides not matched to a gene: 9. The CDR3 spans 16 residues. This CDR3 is CASSSYDRGADQPQHF. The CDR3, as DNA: TGTGCCAGCAGTTCGTACGACAGGGGGGCGGATCAGCCCCAGCATTTT.

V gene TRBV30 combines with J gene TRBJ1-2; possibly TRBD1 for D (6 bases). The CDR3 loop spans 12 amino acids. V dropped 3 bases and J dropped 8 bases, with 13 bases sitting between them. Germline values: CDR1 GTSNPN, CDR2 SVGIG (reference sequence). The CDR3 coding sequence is TGTGCCTGGAGCAGGGGTTTTTACGGCTACACCTTC. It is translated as CAWSRGFYGYTF.

CDR3 nucleotides: TGTGCCAGCAGTTTACGGTGGGCCGGGGTTGGTAACTATGGCTACACCTTC. It is translated as CASSLRWAGVGNYGYTF. The V gene is TRBV27, the J gene TRBJ1-2, with D uncertain. This CDR3 spans 17 amino acids. Germline V CDR1 and CDR2: MNHEY, SMNVEV (reference sequence). V was trimmed by 2 bases and J by 1 base, leaving 17 bases between them.

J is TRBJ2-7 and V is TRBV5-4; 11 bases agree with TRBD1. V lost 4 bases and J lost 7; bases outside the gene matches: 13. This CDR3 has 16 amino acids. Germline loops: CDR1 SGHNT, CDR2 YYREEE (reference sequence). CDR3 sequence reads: CASSRFGQGASEEQYF. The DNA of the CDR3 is TGTGCCAGCAGCAGATTCGGACAGGGGGCTTCGGAGGAGCAGTACTTC.

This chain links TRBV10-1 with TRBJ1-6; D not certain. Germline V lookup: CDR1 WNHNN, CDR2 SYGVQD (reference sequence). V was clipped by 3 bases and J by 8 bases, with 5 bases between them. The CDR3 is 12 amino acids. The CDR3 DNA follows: TGCGCCAGCAGTGACCTCTATTCACCCCTCCACTTT. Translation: CASSDLYSPLHF.

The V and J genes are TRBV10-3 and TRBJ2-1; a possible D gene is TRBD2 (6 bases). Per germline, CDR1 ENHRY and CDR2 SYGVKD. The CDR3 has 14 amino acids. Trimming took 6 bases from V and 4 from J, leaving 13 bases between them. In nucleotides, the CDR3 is TGTGCCATCAGGACGAGCGGGTCATACAATGAGCAGTTCTTC. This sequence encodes CAIRTSGSYNEQFF.

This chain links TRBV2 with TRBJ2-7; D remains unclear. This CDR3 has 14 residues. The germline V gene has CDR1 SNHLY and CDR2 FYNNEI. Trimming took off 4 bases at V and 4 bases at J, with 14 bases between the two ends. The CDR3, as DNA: TGTGCCAGCAGTGTCCGAGAGTCCCTTTACGAGCAGTACTTC. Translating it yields CASSVRESLYEQYF.

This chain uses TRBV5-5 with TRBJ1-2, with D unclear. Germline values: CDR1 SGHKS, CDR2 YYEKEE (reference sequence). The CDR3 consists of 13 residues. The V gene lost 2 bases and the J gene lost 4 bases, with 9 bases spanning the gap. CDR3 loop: CASSLAAVYGYTF. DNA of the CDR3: TGTGCCAGCAGCTTAGCGGCGGTCTATGGCTACACCTTC.

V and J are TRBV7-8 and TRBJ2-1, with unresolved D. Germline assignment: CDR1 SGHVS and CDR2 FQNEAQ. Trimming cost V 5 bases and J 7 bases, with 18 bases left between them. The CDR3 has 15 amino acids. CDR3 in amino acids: CASSPFPGFRNEQFF. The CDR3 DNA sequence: TGTGCCAGCAGCCCCTTTCCAGGCTTCAGGAATGAGCAGTTCTTC.

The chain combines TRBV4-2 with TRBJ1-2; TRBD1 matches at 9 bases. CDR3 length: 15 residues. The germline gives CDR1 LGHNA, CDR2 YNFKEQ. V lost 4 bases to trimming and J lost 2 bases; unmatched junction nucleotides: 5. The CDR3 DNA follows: TGTGCCAGCAGCCGAGGACAGGGGACCAACTATGGCTACACCTTC. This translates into CASSRGQGTNYGYTF.